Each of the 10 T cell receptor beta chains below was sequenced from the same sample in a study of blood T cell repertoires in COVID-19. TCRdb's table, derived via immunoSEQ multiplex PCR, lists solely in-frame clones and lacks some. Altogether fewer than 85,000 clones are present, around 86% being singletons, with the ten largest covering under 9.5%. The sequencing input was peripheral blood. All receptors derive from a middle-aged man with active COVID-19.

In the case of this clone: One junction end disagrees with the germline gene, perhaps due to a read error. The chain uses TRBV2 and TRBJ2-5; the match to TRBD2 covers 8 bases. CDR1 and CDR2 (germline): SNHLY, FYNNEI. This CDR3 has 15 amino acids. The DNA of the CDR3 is TGTGCCAGCAGTGACAGCGGGGGTGACCAGGAGACCCAGTACTTC. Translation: CASSDSGGDQETQYF.

The CDR3 sequence is CASSLLGQPYEQYF. The CDR3 DNA reads TGTGCCAGCAGCTTACTTGGACAGCCCTACGAGCAGTACTTC. The chain has TRBV11-2 and TRBJ2-7; the D gene is possibly TRBD1 (6 bases). The V and J ends lost 2 bases and 2 bases respectively, with 10 bases between them. There are 14 residues in the CDR3. Germline values: CDR1 SGHAT, CDR2 FQNNGV.

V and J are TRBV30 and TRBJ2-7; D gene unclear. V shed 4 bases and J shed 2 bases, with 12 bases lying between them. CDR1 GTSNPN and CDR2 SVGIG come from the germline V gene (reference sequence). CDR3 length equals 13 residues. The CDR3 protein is CAWTPRDTYEQYF. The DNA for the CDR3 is TGTGCCTGGACGCCGAGAGACACCTACGAGCAGTACTTC. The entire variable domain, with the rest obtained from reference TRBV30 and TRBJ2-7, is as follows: SQTIHQWPATLVQPVGSPLSLECTVEGTSNPNLYWYRQAAGRGLQLLFYSVGIGQISSEVPQNLSASRPQDRQFILSSKKLLLSDSGFYLCAWTPRDTYEQYFGPGTRLTVT.

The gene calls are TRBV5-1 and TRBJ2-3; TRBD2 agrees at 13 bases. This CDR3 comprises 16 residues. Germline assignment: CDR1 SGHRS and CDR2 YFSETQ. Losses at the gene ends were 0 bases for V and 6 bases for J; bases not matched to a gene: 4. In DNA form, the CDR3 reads TGCGCCAGCAGCTTGGTCGGGGGACTAGCGGGGGATACGCAGTATTTT. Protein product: CASSLVGGLAGDTQYF.

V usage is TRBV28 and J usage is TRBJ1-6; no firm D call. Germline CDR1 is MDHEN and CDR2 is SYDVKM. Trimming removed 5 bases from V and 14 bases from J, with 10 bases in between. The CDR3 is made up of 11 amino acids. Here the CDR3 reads CASSATRTLHF. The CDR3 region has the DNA TGTGCCAGCAGTGCGACAAGGACCCTCCACTTT. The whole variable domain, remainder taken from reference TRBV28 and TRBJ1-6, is DVKVTQSSRYLVKRTGEKVFLECVQDMDHENMFWYRQDPGLGLRLIYFSYDVKMKEKGDIPEGYSVSREKKERFSLILESASTNQTSMYLCASSATRTLHFGNGTRLTVT.

The CDR3 DNA reads TGCAGTGCTAGTGGATCTCGGACAGGGGCTGAGACCCAGTACTTC. It yields the protein CSASGSRTGAETQYF. The chain carries TRBV20-1 and TRBJ2-5; 9 bases are shared with TRBD1. CDR1 and CDR2 (germline): DFQATT, SNEGSKA (reference sequence). The ends lost 3 bases at V and 5 bases at J; junction bases unmatched: 10. The CDR3 spans 15 residues.

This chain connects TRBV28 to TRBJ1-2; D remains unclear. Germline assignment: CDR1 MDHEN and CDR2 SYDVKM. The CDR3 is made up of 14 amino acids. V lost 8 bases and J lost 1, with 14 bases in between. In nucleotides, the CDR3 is TGTGCCAGCTCCCCCCGGGAGGGTAACTATGGCTACACCTTC. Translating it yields CASSPREGNYGYTF.

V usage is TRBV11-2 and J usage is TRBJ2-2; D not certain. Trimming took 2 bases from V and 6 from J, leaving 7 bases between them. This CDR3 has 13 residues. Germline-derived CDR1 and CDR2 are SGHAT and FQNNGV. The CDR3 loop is CASSLISPGELFF. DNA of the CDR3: TGTGCCAGCAGCTTAATATCCCCCGGGGAGCTGTTTTTT.

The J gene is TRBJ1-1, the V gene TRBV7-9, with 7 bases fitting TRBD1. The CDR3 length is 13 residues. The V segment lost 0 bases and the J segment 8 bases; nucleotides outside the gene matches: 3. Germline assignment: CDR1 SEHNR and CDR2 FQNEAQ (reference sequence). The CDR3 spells CASSLAGGGEAFF. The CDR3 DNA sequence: TGTGCCAGCAGCTTAGCAGGGGGCGGAGAAGCTTTCTTT.

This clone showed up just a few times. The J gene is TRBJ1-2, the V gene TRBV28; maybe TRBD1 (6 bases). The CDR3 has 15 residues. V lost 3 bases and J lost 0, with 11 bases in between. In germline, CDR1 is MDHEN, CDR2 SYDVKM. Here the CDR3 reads CASSFQRTANYGYTF. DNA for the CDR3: TGTGCCAGCAGTTTTCAACGGACAGCTAACTATGGCTACACCTTC.